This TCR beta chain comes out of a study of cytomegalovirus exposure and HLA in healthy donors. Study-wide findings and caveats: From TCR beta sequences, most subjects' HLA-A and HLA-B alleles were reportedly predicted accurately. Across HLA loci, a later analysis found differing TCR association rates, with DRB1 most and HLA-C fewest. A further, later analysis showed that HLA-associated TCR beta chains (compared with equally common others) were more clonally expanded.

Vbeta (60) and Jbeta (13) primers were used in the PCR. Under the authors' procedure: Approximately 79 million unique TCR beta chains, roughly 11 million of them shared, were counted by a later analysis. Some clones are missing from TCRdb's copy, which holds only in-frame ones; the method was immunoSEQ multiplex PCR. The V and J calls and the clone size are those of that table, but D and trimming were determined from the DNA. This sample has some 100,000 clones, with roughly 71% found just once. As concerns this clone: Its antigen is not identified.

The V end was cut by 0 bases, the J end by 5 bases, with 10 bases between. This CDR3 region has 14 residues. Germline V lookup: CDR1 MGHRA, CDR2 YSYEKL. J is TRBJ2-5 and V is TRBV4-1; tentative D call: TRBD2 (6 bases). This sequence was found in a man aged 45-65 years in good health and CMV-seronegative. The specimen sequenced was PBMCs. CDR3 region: CASSQEQGRETQYF. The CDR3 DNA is TGCGCCAGCAGCCAAGAACAAGGGAGGGAGACCCAGTACTTC.